These 3 T cell receptor beta chains came from one sample sequenced in a study of Ad26.COV2.S vaccination and SARS-CoV-2 variants. Libraries were prepared by immunoSEQ multiplex PCR; TCRdb keeps only in-frame clonotypes and omits some of them. Of more than 300,000 clones listed, 85% to 90% are singletons. The sample's treatment: over 15 received Ad26.COV2.S at low or high dose, single or two shots; roughly 5 received placebo; per-sample allocation not given. After the first vaccine or placebo injection, samples were drawn on day 63. The sequenced sample was peripheral blood, obtained in a trial of Ad26.COV2.S vaccine versus placebo. These receptors were collected from a person aged 18-65 years who received the Ad26.COV2.S COVID-19 vaccine or a placebo.

V and J are TRBV2 and TRBJ2-7; possible D gene TRBD2, 5 bases. CDR1 SNHLY and CDR2 FYNNEI come from the germline V gene. The CDR3 extends over 12 amino acids. V was shortened by 8 bases and J by 2 bases, with 10 bases between the two germline ends. The CDR3 coding sequence is TGTGCCAGCGCGGCGGAGGCCTACGAGCAGTACTTC. Its protein product is CASAAEAYEQYF.

This clone has a handful of counts. V and J are TRBV4-1 and TRBJ1-3; TRBD1 might be the D (5 bases). V was shortened by 6 bases and J by 4 bases, with 19 bases between the two germline ends. CDR1 and CDR2 from the germline V gene are MGHRA and YSYEKL. CDR3 size: 16 residues. Written as DNA, the CDR3 is TGCGCCAGCAGGGGTTTGTCCGGGACGGACGGAAACACCATATATTTT. Translation: CASRGLSGTDGNTIYF.

This rearrangement joins TRBV19 to TRBJ2-1; no firm D call. The CDR3 has 14 amino acids. Germline lookup yields CDR1 LNHDA and CDR2 SQIVND (reference sequence). Trimming removed 0 bases from V and 4 bases from J, with 7 bases in between. The CDR3 coding sequence is TGTGCCAGTAGTATAGAATCAAGTTACAATGAGCAGTTCTTC. This sequence encodes CASSIESSYNEQFF.